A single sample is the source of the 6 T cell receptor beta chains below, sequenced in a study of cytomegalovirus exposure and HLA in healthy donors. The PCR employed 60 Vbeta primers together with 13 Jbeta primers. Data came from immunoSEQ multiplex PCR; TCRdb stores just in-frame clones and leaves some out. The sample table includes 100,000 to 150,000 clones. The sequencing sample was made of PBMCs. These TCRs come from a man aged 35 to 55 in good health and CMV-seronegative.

The CDR3 DNA reads TGTGCCAGCTCACCGCGACTCGACGCCTACGAGCAGTACTTC. Translation: CASSPRLDAYEQYF. J is TRBJ2-5 and V is TRBV18; D call uncertain. The last part of the DNA fits TRBJ2-7 better; the J call may be wrong. The CDR3 covers 14 residues. CDR1 is KGHSH and CDR2 is LQKENI in the germline V gene.

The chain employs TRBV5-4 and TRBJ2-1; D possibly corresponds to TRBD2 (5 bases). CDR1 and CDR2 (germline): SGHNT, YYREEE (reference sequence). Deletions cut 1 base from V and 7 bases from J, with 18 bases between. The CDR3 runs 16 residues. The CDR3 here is CASSLRVYGIGNEQFF. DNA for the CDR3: TGTGCCAGCAGCTTGCGGGTATACGGGATAGGGAATGAGCAGTTCTTC.

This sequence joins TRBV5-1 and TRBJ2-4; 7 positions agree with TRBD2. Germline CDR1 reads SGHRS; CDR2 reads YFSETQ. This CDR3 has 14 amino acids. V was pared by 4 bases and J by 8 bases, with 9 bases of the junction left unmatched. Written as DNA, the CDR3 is TGCGCCAGCAGCCCGAGGGACTACGGTGACATTCAGTACTTC. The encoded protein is CASSPRDYGDIQYF.

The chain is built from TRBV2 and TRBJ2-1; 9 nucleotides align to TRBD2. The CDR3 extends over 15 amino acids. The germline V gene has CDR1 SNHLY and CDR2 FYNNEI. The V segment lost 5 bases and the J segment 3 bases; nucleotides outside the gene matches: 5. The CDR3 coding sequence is TGTGCCAGCAGTTGGGCGGGAGGGGGCTACAATGAGCAGTTCTTC. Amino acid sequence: CASSWAGGGYNEQFF. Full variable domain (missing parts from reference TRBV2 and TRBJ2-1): EPEVTQTPSHQVTQMGQEVILRCVPISNHLYFYWYRQILGQKVEFLVSFYNNEISEKSEIFDDQFSVERPDGSNFTLKIRSTKLEDSAMYFCASSWAGGGYNEQFFGPGTRLTVL.

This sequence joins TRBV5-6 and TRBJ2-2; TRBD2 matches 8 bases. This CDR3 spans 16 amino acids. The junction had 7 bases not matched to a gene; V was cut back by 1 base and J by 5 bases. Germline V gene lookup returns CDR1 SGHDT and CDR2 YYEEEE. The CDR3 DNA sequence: TGTGCCAGCAGCTTGCGGACGGGAGGGGGTACCGGGGAGCTGTTTTTT. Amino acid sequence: CASSLRTGGGTGELFF.

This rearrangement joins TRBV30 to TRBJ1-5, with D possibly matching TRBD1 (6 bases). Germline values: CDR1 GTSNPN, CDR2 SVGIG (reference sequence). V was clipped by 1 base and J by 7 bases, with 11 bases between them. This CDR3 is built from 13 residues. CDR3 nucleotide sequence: TGTGCCTGGAGTGCGACAGGTACCCAGCCCCAGCATTTT. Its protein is CAWSATGTQPQHF.